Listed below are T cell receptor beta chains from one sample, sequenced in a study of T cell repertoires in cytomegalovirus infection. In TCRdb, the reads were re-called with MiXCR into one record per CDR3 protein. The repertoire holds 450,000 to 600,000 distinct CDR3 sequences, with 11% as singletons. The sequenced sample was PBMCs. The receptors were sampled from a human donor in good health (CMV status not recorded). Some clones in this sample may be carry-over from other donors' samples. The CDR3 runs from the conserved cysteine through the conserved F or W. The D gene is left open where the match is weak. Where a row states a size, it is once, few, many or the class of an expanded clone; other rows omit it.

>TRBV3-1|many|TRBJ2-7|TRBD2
CASKPSGRGYEQYF
TGTGCCAGTAAACCTAGCGGTAGGGGATACGAGCAGTACTTC
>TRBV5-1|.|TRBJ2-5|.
CASSPGRGAGQEIQYF
TGCGCCAGCAGCCCCGGCCGTGGTGCGGGCCAAGAGATCCAGTACTTC
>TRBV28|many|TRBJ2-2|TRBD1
CASSFAPPGQGLRLNTGELFF
TGTGCCAGCAGTTTTGCACCTCCGGGACAGGGCTTGCGGCTGAACACCGGGGAGCTGTTTTTT
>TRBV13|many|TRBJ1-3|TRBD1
CASSLTGTGTLGNTIYF
TGTGCCAGCAGCTTGACCGGGACAGGGACGCTAGGAAACACCATATATTTT
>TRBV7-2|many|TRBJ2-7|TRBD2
CASSLGLAGENEQYF
TGTGCCAGCAGCTTAGGTCTAGCGGGAGAGAACGAGCAGTACTTC
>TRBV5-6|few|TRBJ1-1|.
CASNLPTRLGKNTEAFF
TGTGCCAGCAATTTACCTACACGTCTAGGGAAGAACACTGAAGCTTTCTTT
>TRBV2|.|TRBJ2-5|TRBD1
CASSDTRAGGMETQYF
TGTGCCAGCAGTGACACTAGGGCAGGGGGCATGGAGACCCAGTACTTC
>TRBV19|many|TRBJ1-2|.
CASSIVIRPRVDYGYTF
TGTGCCAGTAGTATTGTTATCCGGCCCAGGGTGGACTATGGCTACACCTTC
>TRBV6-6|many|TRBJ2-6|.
CASSYGGSSGANVLTF
TGTGCCAGCAGTTACGGGGGGAGCTCTGGGGCCAACGTCCTGACTTTC
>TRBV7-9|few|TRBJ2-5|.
CASSLLPGHQGETQYF
TGTGCCAGCAGCCTGCTCCCGGGACACCAGGGAGAGACCCAGTACTTC
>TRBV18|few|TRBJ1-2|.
CASSPQTGGNNYGYTF
TGTGCCAGCTCACCCCAAACGGGGGGAAATAACTATGGCTACACCTTC
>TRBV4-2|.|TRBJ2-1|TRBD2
CASSQRLAGALNEQFF
TGTGCCAGCAGCCAACGACTAGCGGGAGCTCTCAATGAGCAGTTCTTC
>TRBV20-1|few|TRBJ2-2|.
CSATGLTNTGELFF
TGCAGTGCTACGGGGTTAACGAACACCGGGGAGCTGTTTTTT
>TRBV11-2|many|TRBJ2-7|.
CASSLENEQYF
TGTGCCAGCAGCTTAGAAAACGAGCAGTACTTC
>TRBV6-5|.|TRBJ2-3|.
CASSYGGSGGDTQYF
TGTGCCAGCAGTTACGGCGGATCCGGTGGAGATACGCAGTATTTT
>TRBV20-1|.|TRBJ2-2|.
CSARGQAGTGELFF
TGCAGTGCTAGGGGCCAGGCGGGGACCGGGGAGCTGTTTTTT
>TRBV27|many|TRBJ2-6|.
CASSPPSPGPGANVLTF
TGTGCCAGCAGTCCACCTAGTCCAGGACCTGGGGCCAACGTCCTGACTTTC
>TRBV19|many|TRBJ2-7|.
CASSIGATGGYEQYF
TGTGCCAGTAGTATAGGAGCCACCGGAGGGTACGAGCAGTACTTC
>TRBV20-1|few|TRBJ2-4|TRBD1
CSARTGAKNIQYF
TGCAGTGCTAGGACAGGGGCCAAAAACATTCAGTACTTC
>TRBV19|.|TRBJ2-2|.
CASAKGIDTGELFF
TGTGCCAGTGCCAAGGGGATCGACACCGGGGAGCTGTTTTTT
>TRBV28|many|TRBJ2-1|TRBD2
CASSWLAGVAEQFF
TGTGCCAGCAGTTGGCTAGCGGGAGTGGCTGAGCAGTTCTTC
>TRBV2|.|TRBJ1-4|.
CASRAGVPNEKLFF
TGTGCCAGCAGGGCAGGTGTCCCTAATGAAAAACTGTTTTTT
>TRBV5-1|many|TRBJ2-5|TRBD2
CASSFGNVAGRDQYF
TGCGCCAGCAGCTTTGGAAATGTAGCGGGTCGGGACCAGTACTTC
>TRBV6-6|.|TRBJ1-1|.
CASSHGGPSGTEAFF
TGTGCCAGCAGTCACGGGGGACCCTCCGGAACTGAAGCTTTCTTT
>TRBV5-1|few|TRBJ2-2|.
CASSLADSANTGELFF
TGCGCCAGCAGCTTAGCGGACAGCGCGAACACCGGGGAGCTGTTTTTT
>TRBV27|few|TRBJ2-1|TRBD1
CASTQRRQGDEQFF
TGTGCCAGCACTCAAAGGAGACAGGGAGATGAGCAGTTCTTC
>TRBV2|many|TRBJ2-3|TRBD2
CARYAGLAGAADTQYF
TGTGCCAGATACGCCGGACTAGCGGGAGCAGCAGATACGCAGTATTTT